This TCR beta chain appears in the sequencing data of a study of blood T cell repertoires in COVID-19. Study information: The United States, Italy and Spain provided the acute and convalescent COVID-19 samples. Sample material is recorded as cDNA or gDNA derived from T cells, B-cell-depleted T cells, or PBMCs.

The trim removed 6 bases at V and 2 bases at J, leaving 4 bases unmatched. The CDR3 runs to 14 residues. CDR1 is MNHEY and CDR2 is SVGAGI in the germline V gene. Original analysis: Reference gene primer amplification gave estimated nucleated cell counts. This table comes from immunoSEQ multiplex PCR, and its TCRdb copy is limited to in-frame clones, with some not included. The V and J calls and clone size were taken over from that table, and D and trimming were inferred from the DNA. In the table there are some 340,000 clones, 85% of which are singletons. The chain recombines TRBV6-5 with TRBJ2-3, with 8 bases identical to TRBD1. The specimen sequenced was peripheral blood. The clonotype comes from a woman between 18 and 29 years old with acute or convalescent COVID-19. The CDR3: CASSLGQVTDTQYF. The CDR3 DNA is TGTGCCAGCAGCCTGGGACAGGTCACAGATACGCAGTATTTT.